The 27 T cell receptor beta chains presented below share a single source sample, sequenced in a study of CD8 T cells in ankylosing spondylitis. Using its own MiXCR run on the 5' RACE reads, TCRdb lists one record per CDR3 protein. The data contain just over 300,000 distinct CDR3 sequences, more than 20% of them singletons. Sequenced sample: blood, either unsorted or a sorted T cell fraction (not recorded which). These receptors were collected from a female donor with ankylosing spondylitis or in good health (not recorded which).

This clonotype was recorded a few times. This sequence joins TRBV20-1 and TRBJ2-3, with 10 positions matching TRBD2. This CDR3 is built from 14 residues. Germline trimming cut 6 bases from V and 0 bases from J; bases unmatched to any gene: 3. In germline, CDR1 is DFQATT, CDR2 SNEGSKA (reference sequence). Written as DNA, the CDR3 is TGCAGTGCCTTTAGCGGGAGGAGCACAGATACGCAGTATTTT. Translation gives CSAFSGRSTDTQYF.

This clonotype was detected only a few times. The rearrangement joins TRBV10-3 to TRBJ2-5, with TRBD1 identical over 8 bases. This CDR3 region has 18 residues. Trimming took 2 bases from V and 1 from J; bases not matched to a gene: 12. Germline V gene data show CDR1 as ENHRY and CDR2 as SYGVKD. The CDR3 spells CAISERNRGKGPQETQYF. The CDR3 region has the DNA TGTGCCATCAGTGAGCGGAACAGGGGGAAGGGGCCCCAAGAGACCCAGTACTTC.

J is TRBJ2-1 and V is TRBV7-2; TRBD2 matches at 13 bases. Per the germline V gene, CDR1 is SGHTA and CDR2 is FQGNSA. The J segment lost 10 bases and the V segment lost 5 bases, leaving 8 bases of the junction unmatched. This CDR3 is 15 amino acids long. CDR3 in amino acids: CASSHGGLAGKEQFF. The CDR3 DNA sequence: TGTGCCAGCAGCCACGGGGGACTAGCGGGGAAGGAGCAGTTCTTC.

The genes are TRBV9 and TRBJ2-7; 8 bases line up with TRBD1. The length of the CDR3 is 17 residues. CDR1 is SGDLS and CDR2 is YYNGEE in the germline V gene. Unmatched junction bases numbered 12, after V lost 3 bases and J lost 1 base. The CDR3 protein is CASSGGTGPLESYEQYF. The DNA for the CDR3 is TGTGCCAGCAGCGGGGGGACAGGACCTTTGGAATCCTACGAGCAGTACTTC.

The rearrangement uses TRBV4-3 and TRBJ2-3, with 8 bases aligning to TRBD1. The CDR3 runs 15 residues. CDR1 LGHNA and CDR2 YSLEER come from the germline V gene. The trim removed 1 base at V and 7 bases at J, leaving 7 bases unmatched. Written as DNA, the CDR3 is TGCGCCAGCAGCCAAGGCAACAGGGGGGCACATACGCAGTATTTT. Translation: CASSQGNRGAHTQYF.

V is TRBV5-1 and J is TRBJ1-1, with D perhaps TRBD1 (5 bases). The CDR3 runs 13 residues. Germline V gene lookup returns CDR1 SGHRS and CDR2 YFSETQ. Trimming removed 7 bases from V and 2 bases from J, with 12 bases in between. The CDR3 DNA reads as TGCGCCAGCTGCCTGGGGGTAAACACTGAAGCTTTCTTT. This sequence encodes CASCLGVNTEAFF.

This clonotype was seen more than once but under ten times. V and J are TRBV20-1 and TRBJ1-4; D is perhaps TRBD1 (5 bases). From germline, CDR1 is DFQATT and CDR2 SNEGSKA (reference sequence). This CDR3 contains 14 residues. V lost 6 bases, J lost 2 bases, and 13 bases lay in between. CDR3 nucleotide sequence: TGCAGTGCCCCAGAAGGGGCGACTAATGAAAAACTGTTTTTT. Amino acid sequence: CSAPEGATNEKLFF.

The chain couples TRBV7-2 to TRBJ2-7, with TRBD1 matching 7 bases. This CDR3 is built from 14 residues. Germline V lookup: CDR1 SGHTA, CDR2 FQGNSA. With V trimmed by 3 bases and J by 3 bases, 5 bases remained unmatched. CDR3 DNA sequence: TGTGCCAGCAGCTTTCGTACAGGGGACTACGAGCAGTACTTC. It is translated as CASSFRTGDYEQYF. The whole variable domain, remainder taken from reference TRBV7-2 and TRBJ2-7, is GAGVSQSPSNKVTEKGKDVELRCDPISGHTALYWYRQSLGQGLEFLIYFQGNSAPDKSGLPSDRFSAERTGGSVSTLTIQRTQQEDSAVYLCASSFRTGDYEQYFGPGTRLTVT.

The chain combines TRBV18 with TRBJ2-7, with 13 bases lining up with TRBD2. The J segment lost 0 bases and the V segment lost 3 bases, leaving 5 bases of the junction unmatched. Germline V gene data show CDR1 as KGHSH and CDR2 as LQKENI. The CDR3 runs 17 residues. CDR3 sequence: CASSPAGLAGTSYEQYF. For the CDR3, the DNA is TGTGCCAGCTCACCTGCGGGACTAGCGGGAACCTCCTACGAGCAGTACTTC. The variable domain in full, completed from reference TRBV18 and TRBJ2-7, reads NAGVMQNPRHLVRRRGQEARLRCSPMKGHSHVYWYRQLPEEGLKFMVYLQKENIIDESGMPKERFSAEFPKEGPSILRIQQVVRGDSAAYFCASSPAGLAGTSYEQYFGPGTRLTVT.

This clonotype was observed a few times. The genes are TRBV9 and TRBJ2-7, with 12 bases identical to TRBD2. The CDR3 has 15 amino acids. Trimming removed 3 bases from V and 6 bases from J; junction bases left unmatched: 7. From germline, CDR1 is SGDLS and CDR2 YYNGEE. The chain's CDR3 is CASSATRLAGAEQYF. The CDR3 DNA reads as TGTGCCAGCAGCGCTACTCGACTAGCGGGAGCCGAGCAGTACTTC.

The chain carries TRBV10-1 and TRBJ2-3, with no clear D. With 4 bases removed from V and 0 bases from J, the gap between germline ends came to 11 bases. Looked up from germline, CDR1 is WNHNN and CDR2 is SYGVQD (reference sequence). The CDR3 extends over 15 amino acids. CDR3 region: CASSAVRSSTDTQYF. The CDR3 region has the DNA TGCGCCAGCAGTGCGGTGCGGTCTAGCACAGATACGCAGTATTTT.

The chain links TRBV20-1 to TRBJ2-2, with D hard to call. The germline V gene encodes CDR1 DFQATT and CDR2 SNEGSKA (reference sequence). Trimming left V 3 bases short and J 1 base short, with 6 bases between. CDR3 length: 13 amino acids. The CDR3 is CSASPRNTGELFF. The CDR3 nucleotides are TGCAGTGCTAGCCCTAGGAACACCGGGGAGCTGTTTTTT.

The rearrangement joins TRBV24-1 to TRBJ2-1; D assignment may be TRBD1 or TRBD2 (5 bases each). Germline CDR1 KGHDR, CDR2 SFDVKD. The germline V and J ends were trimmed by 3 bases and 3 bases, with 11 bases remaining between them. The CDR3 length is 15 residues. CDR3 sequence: CATSDGGTLYNEQFF. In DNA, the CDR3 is TGTGCCACCAGTGATGGTGGGACCCTCTACAATGAGCAGTTCTTC.

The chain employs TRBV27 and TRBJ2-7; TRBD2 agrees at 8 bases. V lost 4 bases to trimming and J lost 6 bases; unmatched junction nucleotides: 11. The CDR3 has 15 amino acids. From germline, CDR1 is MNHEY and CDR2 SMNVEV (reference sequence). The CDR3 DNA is TGTGCCAGCAGTTCAGTGGGACTAGTCGATCGCGAGCAGTACTTC. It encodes CASSSVGLVDREQYF.

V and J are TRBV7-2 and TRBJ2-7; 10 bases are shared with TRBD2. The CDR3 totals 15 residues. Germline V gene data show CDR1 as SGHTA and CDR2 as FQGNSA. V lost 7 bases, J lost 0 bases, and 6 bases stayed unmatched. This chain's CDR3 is CASTITSGVSYEQYF. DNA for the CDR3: TGTGCCAGCACCATTACTAGCGGGGTCTCCTACGAGCAGTACTTC.

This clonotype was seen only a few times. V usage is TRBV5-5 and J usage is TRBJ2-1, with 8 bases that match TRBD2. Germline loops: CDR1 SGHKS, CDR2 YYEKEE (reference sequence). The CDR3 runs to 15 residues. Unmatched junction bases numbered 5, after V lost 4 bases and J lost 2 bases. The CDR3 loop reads CASSPGLVPYNEQFF. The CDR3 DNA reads TGTGCCAGCAGCCCGGGACTAGTTCCCTACAATGAGCAGTTCTTC.

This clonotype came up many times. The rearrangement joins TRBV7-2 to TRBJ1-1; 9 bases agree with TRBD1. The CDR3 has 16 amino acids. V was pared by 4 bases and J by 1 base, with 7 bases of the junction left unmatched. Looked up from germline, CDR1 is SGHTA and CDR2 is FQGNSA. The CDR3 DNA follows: TGTGCCAGCAGCTCCAGACAGGGGGATGGGAACACTGAAGCTTTCTTT. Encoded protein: CASSSRQGDGNTEAFF. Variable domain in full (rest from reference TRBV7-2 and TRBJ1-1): GAGVSQSPSNKVTEKGKDVELRCDPISGHTALYWYRQSLGQGLEFLIYFQGNSAPDKSGLPSDRFSAERTGGSVSTLTIQRTQQEDSAVYLCASSSRQGDGNTEAFFGQGTRLTVV.

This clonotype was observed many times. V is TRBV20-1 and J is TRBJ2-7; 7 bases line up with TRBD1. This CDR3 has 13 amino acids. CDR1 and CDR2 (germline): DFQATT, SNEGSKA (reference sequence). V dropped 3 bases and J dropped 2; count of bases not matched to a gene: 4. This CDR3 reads CSARRTGPYEQYF. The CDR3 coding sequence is TGCAGTGCTAGGAGGACAGGCCCCTACGAGCAGTACTTC.

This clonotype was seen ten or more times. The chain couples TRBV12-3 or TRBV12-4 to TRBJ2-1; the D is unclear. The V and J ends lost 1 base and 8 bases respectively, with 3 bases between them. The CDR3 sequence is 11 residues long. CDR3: CASSLEYEQFF. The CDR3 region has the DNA TGTGCCAGCAGTTTAGAGTATGAGCAGTTCTTC.

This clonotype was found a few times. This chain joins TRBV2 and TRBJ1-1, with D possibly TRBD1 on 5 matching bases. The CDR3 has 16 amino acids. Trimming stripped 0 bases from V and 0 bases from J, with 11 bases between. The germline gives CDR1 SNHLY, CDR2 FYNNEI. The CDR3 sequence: CASSEALGVLNTEAFF. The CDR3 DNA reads TGTGCCAGCAGTGAAGCGCTGGGGGTACTGAACACTGAAGCTTTCTTT.

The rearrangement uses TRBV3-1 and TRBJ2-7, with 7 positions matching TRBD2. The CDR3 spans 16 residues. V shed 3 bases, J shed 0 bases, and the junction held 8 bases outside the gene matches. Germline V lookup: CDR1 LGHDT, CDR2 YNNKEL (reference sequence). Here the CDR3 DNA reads TGTGCCAGCAGCCACCACGGGAGGTCTTTCTCCTACGAGCAGTACTTC. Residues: CASSHHGRSFSYEQYF.

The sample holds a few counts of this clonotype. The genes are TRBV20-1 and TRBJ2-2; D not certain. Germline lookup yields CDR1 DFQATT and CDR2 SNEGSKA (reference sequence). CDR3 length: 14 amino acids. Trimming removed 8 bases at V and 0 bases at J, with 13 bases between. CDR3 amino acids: CSTQLTANTGELFF. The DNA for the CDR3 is TGCAGTACACAGCTTACAGCGAACACCGGGGAGCTGTTTTTT.

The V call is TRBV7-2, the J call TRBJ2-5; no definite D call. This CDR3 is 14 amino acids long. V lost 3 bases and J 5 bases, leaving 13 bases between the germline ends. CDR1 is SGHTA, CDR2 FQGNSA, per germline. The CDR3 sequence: CASSFATTVETQYF. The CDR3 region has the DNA TGTGCCAGCAGCTTCGCGACAACAGTCGAGACCCAGTACTTC.

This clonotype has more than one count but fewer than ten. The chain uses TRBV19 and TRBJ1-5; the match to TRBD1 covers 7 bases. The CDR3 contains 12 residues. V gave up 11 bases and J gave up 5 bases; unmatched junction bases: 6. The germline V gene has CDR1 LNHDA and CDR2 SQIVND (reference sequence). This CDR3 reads CAVRGSDQPQHF. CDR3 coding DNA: TGTGCCGTCAGGGGGTCGGATCAGCCCCAGCATTTT.

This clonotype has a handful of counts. In DNA form, the CDR3 reads TGTGCCAGCAGCCACGACAGGGGACCCTACAATGAGCAGTTCTTC. The encoded protein is CASSHDRGPYNEQFF. V and J are TRBV7-2 and TRBJ2-1; 8 bases map to TRBD1. CDR3 length equals 15 residues. J gave up 2 bases and V 5 bases, and 5 bases lay outside the gene matches. Per the germline V gene, CDR1 is SGHTA and CDR2 is FQGNSA.

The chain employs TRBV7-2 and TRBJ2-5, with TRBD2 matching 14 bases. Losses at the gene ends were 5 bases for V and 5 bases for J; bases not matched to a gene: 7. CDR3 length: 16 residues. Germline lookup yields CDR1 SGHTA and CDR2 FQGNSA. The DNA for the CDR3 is TGTGCCAGCAGCCCCGGACTAGCGGGAGGCTTTGAGACCCAGTACTTC. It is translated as CASSPGLAGGFETQYF. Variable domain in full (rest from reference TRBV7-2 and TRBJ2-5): GAGVSQSPSNKVTEKGKDVELRCDPISGHTALYWYRQSLGQGLEFLIYFQGNSAPDKSGLPSDRFSAERTGGSVSTLTIQRTQQEDSAVYLCASSPGLAGGFETQYFGPGTRLLVL.

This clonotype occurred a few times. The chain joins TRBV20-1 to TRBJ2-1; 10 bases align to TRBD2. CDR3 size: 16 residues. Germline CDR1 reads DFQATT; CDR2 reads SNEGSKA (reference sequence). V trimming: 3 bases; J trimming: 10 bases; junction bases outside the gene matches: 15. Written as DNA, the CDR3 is TGCAGTGCTAGTCCTAGCGGGGGAGGTGGGGTGGGGGAGCAGTTCTTC. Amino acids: CSASPSGGGGVGEQFF.